These 13 T cell receptor beta chains came from one sample sequenced in a study of T cells in Graves' hyperthyroidism and ophthalmopathy. Amplification yielded TCR beta CDR3 regions, with RNA transcripts as the source. When the TCR CDR3 underwent first-round RT-PCR, the HTBI primer set was used. TCRdb independently ran MiXCR on the multiplex PCR reads; one entry per CDR3 protein. There are fewer than 600,000 distinct CDR3 sequences in the sample; 14% occur only once, and 14% lies in the top ten. Sequenced material: blood. The receptors were sampled from a woman in her 40s with Graves' hyperthyroidism.

This clonotype was observed many times. The J gene is TRBJ1-1, the V gene TRBV11-2; weak D call: TRBD1 (5 bases). The ends were cut back, 2 bases at V and 1 base at J, with 14 bases in the middle. Germline V CDR1 and CDR2: SGHAT, FQNNGV. The CDR3 loop spans 16 amino acids. CDR3 nucleotide sequence: TGTGCCAGCAGCTTACAATCAGGGTTGGGGAACACTGAAGCTTTCTTT. Its protein product is CASSLQSGLGNTEAFF.

This clonotype was observed at least ten times. The CDR3 sequence is CASSTGLAGGLNEQFF. The CDR3 nucleotides read TGCGCCAGCAGCACGGGACTAGCGGGAGGTCTTAATGAGCAGTTCTTC. V usage is TRBV5-1 and J usage is TRBJ2-1; 15 bases line up with TRBD2. With 4 bases clipped from V and 7 bases from J, the junction kept 6 bases outside the gene matches. The CDR3 is 16 amino acids. Per the germline V gene, CDR1 is SGHRS and CDR2 is YFSETQ.

The genes are TRBV10-3 and TRBJ2-7, with D hard to call. The germline V gene encodes CDR1 ENHRY and CDR2 SYGVKD. The CDR3 spans 12 residues. V lost 0 bases, J lost 5 bases, and 5 bases lay in between. CDR3 amino acids: CAISESVHEQYF. The CDR3 DNA sequence: TGTGCCATCAGTGAGTCGGTCCACGAGCAGTACTTC.

The chain carries TRBV3-1 and TRBJ1-2; no clear D gene. The V gene's germline CDR1 is LGHDT and CDR2 YNNKEL (reference sequence). The CDR3 is 12 amino acids. Trimming shortened V by 0 bases and J by 8 bases, and 7 bases separated the two germline ends. CDR3 sequence: CASSQDGMGYTF. For the CDR3, the DNA is TGTGCCAGCAGCCAAGATGGGATGGGCTACACCTTC.

This clonotype has a count of ten or more. The chain recombines TRBV12-3 or TRBV12-4 with TRBJ2-1; TRBD2 matches 10 bases. V shed 4 bases, J shed 3 bases, and the junction held 6 bases outside the gene matches. This CDR3 contains 16 residues. The CDR3, as DNA: TGTGCCAGCAGTTCCGTTACTAGCGGGGTCTACAATGAGCAGTTCTTC. Protein sequence: CASSSVTSGVYNEQFF.

Many counts were recorded for this clonotype. The V and J genes are TRBV5-1 and TRBJ2-1; maybe TRBD1 (6 bases). The CDR3 has 16 amino acids. Germline V gene data show CDR1 as SGHRS and CDR2 as YFSETQ. Trimming cost V 2 bases and J 6 bases, with 18 bases left between them. The CDR3 is CASSFRGDKNSNEQFF. The CDR3 DNA is TGCGCCAGCAGCTTCAGAGGGGACAAAAATTCCAATGAGCAGTTCTTC.

This clonotype came up many times. The chain employs TRBV6-5 and TRBJ2-1; no reliable D call. Germline V lookup: CDR1 MNHEY, CDR2 SVGAGI. Trimming took off 2 bases at V and 6 bases at J, with 5 bases between the two ends. CDR3 length equals 12 residues. The CDR3 sequence is CASSYQGNEQFF. The CDR3 bases are TGTGCCAGCAGTTACCAAGGCAATGAGCAGTTCTTC.

This clonotype was seen many times. The chain joins TRBV5-1 to TRBJ1-1, with a tentative D call TRBD1 (5 bases). V dropped 6 bases and J dropped 1 base, with 13 bases sitting between them. Germline lookup yields CDR1 SGHRS and CDR2 YFSETQ. The CDR3 contains 14 residues. CDR3 DNA sequence: TGCGCCAGCATGGCCGGGGCAGGGAACACTGAAGCTTTCTTT. This codes for CASMAGAGNTEAFF. Full variable domain (missing parts from reference TRBV5-1 and TRBJ1-1): KAGVTQTPRYLIKTRGQQVTLSCSPISGHRSVSWYQQTPGQGLQFLFEYFSETQRNKGNFPGRFSGRQFSNSRSEMNVSTLELGDSALYLCASMAGAGNTEAFFGQGTRLTVV.

This clonotype was counted at least ten times. DNA of the CDR3: TGTGCCAGCAGTTTTTCGTCTGGCTCTTGGGGGGGTGGCTACACCTTC. Translated: CASSFSSGSWGGGYTF. V usage is TRBV28 and J usage is TRBJ1-2; perhaps TRBD1 as D (5 bases). This CDR3 has 16 amino acids. V lost 3 bases, J lost 7 bases, and 21 bases lay in between. Germline V gene lookup returns CDR1 MDHEN and CDR2 SYDVKM.

In this sample, this clonotype turned up many times. The chain links TRBV28 to TRBJ2-7; 7 nucleotides match TRBD1. CDR3 length: 14 residues. Germline V gene lookup returns CDR1 MDHEN and CDR2 SYDVKM. J gave up 3 bases and V 1 base, and 3 bases lay outside the gene matches. The CDR3 region is CASSLSTGIYEQYF. In DNA, the CDR3 is TGTGCCAGCAGTTTATCGACAGGGATCTACGAGCAGTACTTC.

This clonotype was seen repeatedly, ten times or more. The V and J genes are TRBV14 and TRBJ1-2; unclear D gene. Trimming cost V 1 base and J 3 bases, with 9 bases left between them. Looked up from germline, CDR1 is SGHDN and CDR2 is FVKESK. This CDR3 is 14 amino acids long. In DNA form, the CDR3 reads TGTGCCAGCAGCCAAGGTGTTATGGACTATGGCTACACCTTC. Amino acids: CASSQGVMDYGYTF.

This chain connects TRBV7-6 to TRBJ2-6; D not resolved. V was cut by 5 bases and J by 3 bases, with 11 bases left in between. The CDR3 is 15 residues long. From germline, CDR1 is SGHVS and CDR2 FNYEAQ. The CDR3 sequence: CASSDGRFGANVLTF. The DNA for the CDR3 is TGTGCCAGCAGCGACGGGCGGTTTGGGGCCAACGTCCTGACTTTC.

This clonotype came up many times. This chain connects TRBV7-9 to TRBJ2-1, with 8 positions matching TRBD2. The CDR3 is made up of 15 amino acids. V shed 3 bases, J shed 3 bases, and the junction held 4 bases outside the gene matches. In germline, CDR1 is SEHNR, CDR2 FQNEAQ (reference sequence). CDR3 coding DNA: TGTGCCAGCAGCTTCCCGGGAGGGTTCTACAATGAGCAGTTCTTC. It is translated as CASSFPGGFYNEQFF.